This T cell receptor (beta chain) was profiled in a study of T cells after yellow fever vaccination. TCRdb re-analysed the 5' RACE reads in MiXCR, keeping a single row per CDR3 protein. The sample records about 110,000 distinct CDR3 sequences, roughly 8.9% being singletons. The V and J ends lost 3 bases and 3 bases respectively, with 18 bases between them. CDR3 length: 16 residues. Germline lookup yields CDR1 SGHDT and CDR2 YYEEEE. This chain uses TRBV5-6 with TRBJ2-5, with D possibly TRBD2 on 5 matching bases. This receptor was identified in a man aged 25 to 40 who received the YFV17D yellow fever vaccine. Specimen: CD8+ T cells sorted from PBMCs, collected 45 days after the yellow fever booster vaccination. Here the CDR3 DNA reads TGTGCCAGCAGCTGGCTTGGCGCCGGAGGTGAAGAGACCCAGTACTTC. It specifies CASSWLGAGGEETQYF.